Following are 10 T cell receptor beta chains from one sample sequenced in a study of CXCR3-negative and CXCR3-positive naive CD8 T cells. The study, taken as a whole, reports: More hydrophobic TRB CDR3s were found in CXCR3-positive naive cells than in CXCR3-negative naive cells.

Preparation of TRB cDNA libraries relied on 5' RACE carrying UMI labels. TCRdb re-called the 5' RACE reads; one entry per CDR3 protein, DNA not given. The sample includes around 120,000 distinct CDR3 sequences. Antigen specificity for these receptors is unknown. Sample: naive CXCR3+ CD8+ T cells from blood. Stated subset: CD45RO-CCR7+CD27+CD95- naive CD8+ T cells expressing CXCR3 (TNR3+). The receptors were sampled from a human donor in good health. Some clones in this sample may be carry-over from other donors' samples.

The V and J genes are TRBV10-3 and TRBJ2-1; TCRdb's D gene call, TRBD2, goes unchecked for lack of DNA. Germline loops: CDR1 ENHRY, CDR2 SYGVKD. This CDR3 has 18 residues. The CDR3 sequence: CAISESTLGLAKGNEQFF.

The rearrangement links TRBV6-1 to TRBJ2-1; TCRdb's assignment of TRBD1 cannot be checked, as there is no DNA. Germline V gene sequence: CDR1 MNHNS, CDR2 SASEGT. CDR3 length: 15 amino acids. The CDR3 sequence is CASAGAHSSYNEQFF.

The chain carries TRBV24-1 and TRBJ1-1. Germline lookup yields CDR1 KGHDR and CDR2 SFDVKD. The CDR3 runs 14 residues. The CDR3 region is CATSEPLPNTEAFF.

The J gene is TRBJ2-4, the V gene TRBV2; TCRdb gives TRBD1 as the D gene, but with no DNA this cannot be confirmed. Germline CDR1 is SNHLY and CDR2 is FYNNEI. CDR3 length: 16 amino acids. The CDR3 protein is CASSGGQGLAKNIQYF.

CDR3 sequence reads: CAWSAQTGTEAFF. This sequence joins TRBV30 and TRBJ1-1; the D call of TRBD1 rests on TCRdb alone, since no DNA is present to check it. Germline lookup yields CDR1 GTSNPN and CDR2 SVGIG (reference sequence). This CDR3 is built from 13 residues. The full variable domain, its missing parts supplied by reference TRBV30 and TRBJ1-1, is SQTIHQWPATLVQPVGSPLSLECTVEGTSNPNLYWYRQAAGRGLQLLFYSVGIGQISSEVPQNLSASRPQDRQFILSSKKLLLSDSGFYLCAWSAQTGTEAFFGQGTRLTVV.

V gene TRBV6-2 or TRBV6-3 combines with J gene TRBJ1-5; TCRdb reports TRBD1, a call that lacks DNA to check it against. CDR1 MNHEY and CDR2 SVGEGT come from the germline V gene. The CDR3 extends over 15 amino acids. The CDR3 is CASRRTGSDNQPQHF.

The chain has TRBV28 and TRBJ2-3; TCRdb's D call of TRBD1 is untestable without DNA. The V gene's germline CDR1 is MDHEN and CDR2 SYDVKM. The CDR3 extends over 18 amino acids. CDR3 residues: CASSQLNNPGGGPDTQYF.

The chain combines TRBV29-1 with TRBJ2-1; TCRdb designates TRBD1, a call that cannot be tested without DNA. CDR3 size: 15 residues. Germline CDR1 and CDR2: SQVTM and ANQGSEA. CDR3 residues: CSTEVPGQSYNEQFF.

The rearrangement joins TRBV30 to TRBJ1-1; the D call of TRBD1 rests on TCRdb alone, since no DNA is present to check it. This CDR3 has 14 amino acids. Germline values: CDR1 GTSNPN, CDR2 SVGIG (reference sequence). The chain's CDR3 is CAWSTYRGNTEAFF.

CDR3 in amino acids: CASSLVAQGYEQYF. The J gene is TRBJ2-7, the V gene TRBV7-9; the TCRdb call, TRBD1, lacks DNA for checking. Germline CDR1 is SEHNR and CDR2 is FQNEAQ (reference sequence). CDR3 length equals 14 residues.